This T cell receptor (beta chain) was obtained from a study of blood T cell repertoires in COVID-19. Study summary: Acute and convalescent COVID-19 specimens originated in the United States, Italy and Spain. In each case, the material was cDNA or gDNA derived from T cells, B-cell-depleted T cells, or PBMCs.

The V and J ends lost 3 bases and 0 bases, in that order; junction bases with no gene match: 5. Germline CDR1 KGHSH, CDR2 LQKENI. This CDR3 contains 17 residues. In the original analysis: Nucleated cell counts were estimated from reference gene primer amplification. Measured with immunoSEQ multiplex PCR; TCRdb has only the in-frame clones, and not every one. V and J calls and clone size come straight from that table; D and trimming were deduced from the DNA. The sample contains 200,000 to 250,000 clones, 80% to 90% of which appear only once. This clonotype was obtained from a man aged 50-59 years with active or convalescent COVID-19. Material: peripheral blood. J is TRBJ2-7 and V is TRBV18; 13 bases align to TRBD2. The CDR3 nucleotides are TGTGCCAGCTCACCTACTAGCGGGAGGGCGAGCTCCTACGAGCAGTACTTC. This gives the protein CASSPTSGRASSYEQYF. The variable domain in full, with the rest retrieved from reference TRBV18 and TRBJ2-7, is NAGVMQNPRHLVRRRGQEARLRCSPMKGHSHVYWYRQLPEEGLKFMVYLQKENIIDESGMPKERFSAEFPKEGPSILRIQQVVRGDSAAYFCASSPTSGRASSYEQYFGPGTRLTVT.